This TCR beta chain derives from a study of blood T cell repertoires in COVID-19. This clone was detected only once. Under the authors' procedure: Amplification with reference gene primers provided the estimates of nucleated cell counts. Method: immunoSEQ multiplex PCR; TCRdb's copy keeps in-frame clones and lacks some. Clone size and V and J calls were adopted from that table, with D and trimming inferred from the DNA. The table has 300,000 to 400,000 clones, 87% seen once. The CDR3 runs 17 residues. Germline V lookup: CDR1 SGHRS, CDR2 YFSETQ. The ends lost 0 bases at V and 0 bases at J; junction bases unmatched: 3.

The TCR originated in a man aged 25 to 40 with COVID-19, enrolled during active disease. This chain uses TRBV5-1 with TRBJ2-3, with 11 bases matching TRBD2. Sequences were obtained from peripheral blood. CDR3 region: CASSLALAGGSTDTQYF. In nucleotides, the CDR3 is TGCGCCAGCAGCTTGGCTCTAGCGGGGGGCAGCACAGATACGCAGTATTTT. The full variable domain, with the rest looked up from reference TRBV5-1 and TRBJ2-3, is KAGVTQTPRYLIKTRGQQVTLSCSPISGHRSVSWYQQTPGQGLQFLFEYFSETQRNKGNFPGRFSGRQFSNSRSEMNVSTLELGDSALYLCASSLALAGGSTDTQYFGPGTRLTVL.